Listed here are 21 T cell receptor beta chains from one sample, sequenced in a study of tumor-infiltrating lymphocytes in primary liver carcinoma. A primer in the constant region served to generate TCR beta cDNA from 500 to 600 ng of total RNA. Researchers made the TCR beta libraries by running three nested multiplex PCR rounds with slightly modified ARM-PCR. A C-beta reverse primer was combined with TRBV1-TRBV30 forward primers in the first two PCR rounds, and each round had 9 to 10 cycles. One entry per CDR3 protein results from TCRdb running MiXCR on the multiplex PCR reads. Altogether some 110,000 distinct CDR3 sequences are present, 64% being singletons, with the ten largest covering more than 7%. Co-extraction of RNA and DNA was performed on roughly 20-33 mg of unsorted bulk tissue. Sequencing input: liver tumor tissue from sampling region 3. The subset was: tumor region T3, left-lateral pole. The origin of the receptors is a woman aged 60-75 years with primary liver carcinoma and hepatitis B virus infection.

The V gene is TRBV19, the J gene TRBJ1-2, with TRBD1 matching over 8 bases. Trimming took 6 bases from V and 8 from J; bases not matched to a gene: 8. The CDR3 contains 13 residues. CDR1 and CDR2 (germline): LNHDA, SQIVND (reference sequence). Written as DNA, the CDR3 is TGTGCCAGTAGCCCCCAGGGGGCGCGGGGCTACACCTTC. Translating it yields CASSPQGARGYTF. Looking up the rest from reference TRBV19 and TRBJ1-2 gives the full variable domain: DGGITQSPKYLFRKEGQNVTLSCEQNLNHDAMYWYRQDPGQGLRLIYYSQIVNDFQKGDIAEGYSVSREKKESFPLTVTSAQKNPTAFYLCASSPQGARGYTFGSGTRLTVV.

By frequency in the sample, this clonotype is medium-sized. This chain links TRBV11-2 with TRBJ2-1, with D uncertain. CDR1 is SGHAT, CDR2 FQNNGV, per germline. With 3 bases removed from V and 5 bases from J, the gap between germline ends came to 5 bases. The CDR3 length is 12 residues. The DNA of the CDR3 is TGTGCCAGCAGCTTCACAGACAATGAGCAGTTCTTC. Protein sequence: CASSFTDNEQFF. The full variable domain, its missing parts supplied by reference TRBV11-2 and TRBJ2-1, is EAGVAQSPRYKIIEKRQSVAFWCNPISGHATLYWYQQILGQGPKLLIQFQNNGVVDDSQLPKDRFSAERLKGVDSTLKIQPAKLEDSAVYLCASSFTDNEQFFGPGTRLTVL.

Note on this clonotype: A read error may account for a junction end that differs from germline. The chain carries TRBV5-1 and TRBJ1-1; D unclear. This CDR3 has 12 amino acids. Germline V CDR1 and CDR2: SGHRS, YFSETQ. The CDR3: CPSNRRDTEAFF. The CDR3 coding sequence is TGCCCCAGCAACCGACGGGACACTGAAGCTTTCTTT.

This clonotype came up many times. CDR3 sequence: CASSFPHGGYNEQFF. For the CDR3, the DNA is TGTGCCAGCAGTTTTCCTCACGGGGGGTACAATGAGCAGTTCTTC. The chain combines TRBV12-3 or TRBV12-4 with TRBJ2-1, with 7 positions matching TRBD2. J was trimmed by 4 bases and V by 3 bases; bases with no gene match: 6. This CDR3 region has 15 residues.

This clonotype was observed a few times. This chain links TRBV28 with TRBJ1-5, with D perhaps matching TRBD1 (6 bases). Trimming took 10 bases from V and 4 from J, leaving 23 bases between them. The germline V gene has CDR1 MDHEN and CDR2 SYDVKM. CDR3 length: 16 residues. CDR3 residues: CATVKVGQGRNQPQHF. As DNA, the CDR3 is TGTGCCACCGTCAAGGTTGGGCAGGGGCGGAATCAGCCCCAGCATTTT.

This clonotype was seen at least ten times. The rearrangement links TRBV14 to TRBJ1-2, with D perhaps TRBD1 (6 bases). Germline lookup yields CDR1 SGHDN and CDR2 FVKESK. Trimming removed 1 base at V and 4 bases at J, with 16 bases between. The CDR3 totals 16 residues. CDR3 sequence reads: CASSQVGPGATYGYTF. In DNA form, the CDR3 reads TGTGCCAGCAGCCAAGTCGGGCCAGGGGCTACCTATGGCTACACCTTC.

CDR3 bases: TGTGTCAGTAGCCGGAGGACAGGGGTAGGCACAGATACGCAGTATTTT. Its translation: CVSSRRTGVGTDTQYF. V usage is TRBV11-2 and J usage is TRBJ2-3; TRBD1 matches 9 bases. The germline V gene encodes CDR1 SGHAT and CDR2 FQNNGV. The CDR3 has 16 amino acids.

With regard to this clonotype: A much larger clone lies one base from this, so it may be a read error. The CDR3 protein is CASSLPHSSGRAQETQSF. CDR3 coding DNA: TGTGCCAGCAGCCTACCTCATTCTAGCGGGAGGGCCCAAGAGACCCAGTCCTTC. The gene calls are TRBV6-5 and TRBJ2-5; 12 nucleotides line up with TRBD2. Germline loops: CDR1 MNHEY, CDR2 SVGAGI. The CDR3 has 18 amino acids.

With regard to this clonotype: The limits of the CDR3 on the DNA are not certain, so only TCRdb's listed CDR3 is given. V and J are TRBV11-2 and TRBJ2-2. The CDR3 is 16 amino acids long, termini counted. Germline V lookup: CDR1 SGHAT, CDR2 FQNNGV. CDR3 sequence reads: CASSLEVEIAPGSCFF.

This chain connects TRBV11-2 to TRBJ2-5; possibly TRBD2 for D (5 bases). The CDR3 spans 14 residues. The V gene lost 9 bases and the J gene lost 1 base, with 15 bases spanning the gap. Germline CDR1 is SGHAT and CDR2 is FQNNGV. The CDR3 coding sequence is TGTGCCAGTAGCCATTTGAGCGGCCAAGAGACCCAGTACTTC. Protein product: CASSHLSGQETQYF.

Details on this clonotype: The junction and the germline gene differ at one end; a read error may be behind it. CDR3 nucleotide sequence: TGCGCCAGCAGCTCAATCGGGAGCTCCTACGAGCAGTACTTC. It encodes CASSSIGSSYEQYF. The V and J genes are TRBV11-2 and TRBJ2-7, with TRBD2 as a possible D gene (6 bases). The germline CDR1 and CDR2 sequences are SGHAT and FQNNGV. CDR3 size: 14 residues. Together with reference TRBV11-2 and TRBJ2-7, the CDR3 gives the full variable domain: EAGVAQSPRYKIIEKRQSVAFWCNPISGHATLYWYQQILGQGPKLLIQFQNNGVVDDSQLPKDRFSAERLKGVDSTLKIQPAKLEDSAVYLCASSSIGSSYEQYFGPGTRLTVT.

About this clonotype itself: One end of the junction is discordant with germline, which a read error may explain. V gene TRBV28 combines with J gene TRBJ1-1; a weak D match, TRBD1 (5 bases). This CDR3 has 15 amino acids. Germline CDR1 and CDR2: MDHEN and SYDVKM. Here the CDR3 DNA reads TGTGGCAGCGGGGCGTCGCTCGACCAGGGCACTGAAGCTTTCTTT. Its protein is CGSGASLDQGTEAFF.

A remark on this clonotype: A read error may produce the germline difference seen at one junction end. The chain links TRBV10-3 to TRBJ2-3, with 8 bases that match TRBD1. The CDR3 runs to 15 residues. CDR1 and CDR2 from the germline V gene are ENHRY and SYGVKD. The CDR3 region is CTISESPTGEDTQYF. In DNA, the CDR3 is TGTACCATCAGTGAGTCGCCGACAGGGGAGGATACGCAGTATTTT.

This clonotype was counted a few times. A much larger clone lies one base from this, so it may be a read error. The chain employs TRBV28 and TRBJ2-7; 7 nucleotides line up with TRBD1. The CDR3 is 13 residues long. In germline, CDR1 is MDHEN, CDR2 SYDVKM. The DNA of the CDR3 is TGTGTCAGCAGTCTTACAGGGGTCTACGAGCAGTACTTC. This encodes CVSSLTGVYEQYF.

The rearrangement links TRBV5-1 to TRBJ1-5; no clear D gene. The V gene's germline CDR1 is SGHRS and CDR2 YFSETQ. Trimming took off 0 bases at V and 2 bases at J, with 6 bases between the two ends. The CDR3 consists of 14 residues. CDR3 protein: CASSLGDCNQPQHF. The CDR3 bases are TGCGCCAGCAGCTTGGGAGACTGCAATCAGCCCCAGCATTTT.

Concerning this clonotype itself: The conserved closing phenylalanine or tryptophan is absent in this CDR3, likely reflecting a read error. V and J are TRBV4-1 and TRBJ2-2; 8 nucleotides line up with TRBD2. This CDR3 has 16 amino acids. The germline gives CDR1 MGHRA, CDR2 YSYEKL. CDR3 bases: TGCGCCTGCAGCCGCGGACTAGCTCAGAACACCGGGGAGCTGTTTCTT. This encodes CACSRGLAQNTGELFL.

Points on this clonotype: A much larger clone lies one base from this, so it may be a read error. This sequence joins TRBV6-6 and TRBJ2-3; tentatively, D is TRBD2 (6 bases). The CDR3 covers 17 residues. The V gene's germline CDR1 is MNHNY and CDR2 SVGAGI (reference sequence). CDR3: CACSRHGGDRGTDTQYF. Written as DNA, the CDR3 is TGTGCCTGCAGCCGACACGGGGGTGACCGAGGCACAGATACGCAGTATTTT.

Remarks on this clonotype: Sequence at one end of the junction differs from germline and may be a read error. The V and J genes are TRBV11-3 and TRBJ2-1, with D possibly being TRBD2 (6 bases). This CDR3 has 13 residues. CDR1 is SGHNT, CDR2 YENEEA, per germline. The CDR3 region is CASSLGEVYEQIF. The CDR3 DNA sequence: TGTGCCAGCAGCTTAGGGGAGGTATATGAGCAGATCTTC.

As to this clonotype: At one boundary the junction diverges from the germline segment, which might be a read error. The chain is built from TRBV11-3 and TRBJ2-3, with 8 bases identical to TRBD2. The CDR3 runs 14 residues. From germline, CDR1 is SGHNT and CDR2 YENEEA. Here the CDR3 DNA reads TGTGCCAGCATTTTCAGGACTAGCACGGATACGCAGTATTTT. This translates into CASIFRTSTDTQYF.

The chain has TRBV11-2 and TRBJ2-2; 12 positions match TRBD2. The germline gives CDR1 SGHAT, CDR2 FQNNGV. V dropped 8 bases and J dropped 8; count of bases not matched to a gene: 12. There are 16 residues in the CDR3. DNA for the CDR3: TGTGCCAGCTGCCTCCGACTAGCGGGGGATGCGGGGGAGCTGTTTTTT. Amino acids: CASCLRLAGDAGELFF.

Comments on this clonotype: Possible read error: a much larger clone is one base away. The gene calls are TRBV4-1 and TRBJ2-1; weak D call: TRBD2 (5 bases). This CDR3 comprises 17 residues. Germline V lookup: CDR1 MGHRA, CDR2 YSYEKL. DNA for the CDR3: TGCGCCAGCAGCCAAGATTTAGGCGGAGGCTCCTGCAATGAGCAGTTCTTC. Its protein is CASSQDLGGGSCNEQFF.